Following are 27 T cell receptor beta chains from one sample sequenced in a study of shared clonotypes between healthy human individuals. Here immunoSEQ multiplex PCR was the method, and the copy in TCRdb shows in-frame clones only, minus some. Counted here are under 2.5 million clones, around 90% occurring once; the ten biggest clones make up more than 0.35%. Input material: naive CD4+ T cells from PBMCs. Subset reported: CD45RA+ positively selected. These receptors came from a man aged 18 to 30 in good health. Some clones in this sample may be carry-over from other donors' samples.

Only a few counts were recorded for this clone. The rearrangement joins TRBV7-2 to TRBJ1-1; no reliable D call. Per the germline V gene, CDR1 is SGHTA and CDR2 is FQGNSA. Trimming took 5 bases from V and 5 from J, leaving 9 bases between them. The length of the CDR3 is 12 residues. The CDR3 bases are TGTGCCAGCAGCCCCTACGGAACTGAAGCTTTCTTT. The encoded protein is CASSPYGTEAFF.

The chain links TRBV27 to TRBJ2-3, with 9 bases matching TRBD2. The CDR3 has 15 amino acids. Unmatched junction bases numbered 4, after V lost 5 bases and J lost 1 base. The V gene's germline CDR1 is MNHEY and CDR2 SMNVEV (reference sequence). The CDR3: CASSKIAGGTDTQYF. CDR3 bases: TGTGCCAGCAGTAAAATAGCGGGAGGCACAGATACGCAGTATTTT.

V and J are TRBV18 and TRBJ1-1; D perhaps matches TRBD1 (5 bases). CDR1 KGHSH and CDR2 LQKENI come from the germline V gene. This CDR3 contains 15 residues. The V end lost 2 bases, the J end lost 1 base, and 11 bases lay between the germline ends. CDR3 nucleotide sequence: TGTGCCAGCTCACCAACCCGGGGGGGGAACACTGAAGCTTTCTTT. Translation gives CASSPTRGGNTEAFF.

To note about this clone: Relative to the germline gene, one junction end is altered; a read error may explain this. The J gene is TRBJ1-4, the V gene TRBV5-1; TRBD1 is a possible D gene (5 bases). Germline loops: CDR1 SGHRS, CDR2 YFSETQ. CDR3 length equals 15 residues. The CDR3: CASSSPEGIGEKLFF. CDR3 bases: TGCGCCAGCAGCTCCCCTGAGGGGATTGGTGAAAAACTGTTCTTT.

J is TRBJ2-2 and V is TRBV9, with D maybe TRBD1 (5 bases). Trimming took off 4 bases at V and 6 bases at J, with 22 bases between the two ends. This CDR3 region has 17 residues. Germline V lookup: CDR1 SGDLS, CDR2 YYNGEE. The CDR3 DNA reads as TGTGCCAGCAGCCCCCTATCCCAGGGTTTTAGGGCCGGGGAGCTGTTTTTT. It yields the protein CASSPLSQGFRAGELFF.

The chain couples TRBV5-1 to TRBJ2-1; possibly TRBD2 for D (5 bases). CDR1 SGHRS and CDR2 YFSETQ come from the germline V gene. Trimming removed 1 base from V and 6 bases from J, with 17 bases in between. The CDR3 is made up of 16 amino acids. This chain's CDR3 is CASSLRPGLGSNEQFF. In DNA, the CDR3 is TGCGCCAGCAGCTTGCGTCCGGGGTTGGGTAGCAATGAGCAGTTCTTC. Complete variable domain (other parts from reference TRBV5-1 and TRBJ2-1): KAGVTQTPRYLIKTRGQQVTLSCSPISGHRSVSWYQQTPGQGLQFLFEYFSETQRNKGNFPGRFSGRQFSNSRSEMNVSTLELGDSALYLCASSLRPGLGSNEQFFGPGTRLTVL.

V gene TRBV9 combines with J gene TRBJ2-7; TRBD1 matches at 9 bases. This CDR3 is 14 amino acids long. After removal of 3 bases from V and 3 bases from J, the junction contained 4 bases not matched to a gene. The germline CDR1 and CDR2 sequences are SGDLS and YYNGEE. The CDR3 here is CASSAHRGHYEQYF. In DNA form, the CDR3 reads TGTGCCAGCAGCGCCCACAGGGGGCACTACGAGCAGTACTTC.

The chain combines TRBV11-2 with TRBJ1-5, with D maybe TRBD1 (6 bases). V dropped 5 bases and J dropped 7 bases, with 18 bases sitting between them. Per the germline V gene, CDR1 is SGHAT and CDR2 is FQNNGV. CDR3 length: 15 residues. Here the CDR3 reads CASSAVVGAGQPQHF. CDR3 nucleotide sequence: TGTGCCAGCAGCGCCGTGGTGGGGGCAGGACAGCCCCAGCATTTT.

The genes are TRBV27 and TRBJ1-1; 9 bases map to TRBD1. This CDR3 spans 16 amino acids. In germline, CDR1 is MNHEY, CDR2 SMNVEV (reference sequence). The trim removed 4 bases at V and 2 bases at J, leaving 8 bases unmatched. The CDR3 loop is CASSYTGGAENTEAFF. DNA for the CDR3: TGTGCCAGCAGTTACACAGGGGGCGCGGAAAACACTGAAGCTTTCTTT.

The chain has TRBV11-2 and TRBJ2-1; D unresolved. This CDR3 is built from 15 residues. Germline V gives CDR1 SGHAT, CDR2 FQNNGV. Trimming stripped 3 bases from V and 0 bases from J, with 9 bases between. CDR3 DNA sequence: TGTGCCAGCAGCTTTATTCCCAGCTCCTACAATGAGCAGTTCTTC. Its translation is CASSFIPSSYNEQFF. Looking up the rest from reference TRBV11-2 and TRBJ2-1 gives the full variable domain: EAGVAQSPRYKIIEKRQSVAFWCNPISGHATLYWYQQILGQGPKLLIQFQNNGVVDDSQLPKDRFSAERLKGVDSTLKIQPAKLEDSAVYLCASSFIPSSYNEQFFGPGTRLTVL.

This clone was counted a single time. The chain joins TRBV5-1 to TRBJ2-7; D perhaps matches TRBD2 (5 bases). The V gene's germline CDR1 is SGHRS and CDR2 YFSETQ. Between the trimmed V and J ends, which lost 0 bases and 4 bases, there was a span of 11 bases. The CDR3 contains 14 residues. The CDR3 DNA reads TGCGCCAGCAGCTTGGATGGCGGAGGTTACGAGCAGTACTTC. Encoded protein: CASSLDGGGYEQYF.

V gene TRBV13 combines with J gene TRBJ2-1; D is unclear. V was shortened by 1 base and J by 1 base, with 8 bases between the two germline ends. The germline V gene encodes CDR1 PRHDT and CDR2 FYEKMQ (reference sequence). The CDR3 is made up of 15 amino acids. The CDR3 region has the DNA TGTGCCAGCAGCTTAGCCCGGAGATCCTACAATGAGCAGTTCTTC. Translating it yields CASSLARRSYNEQFF.

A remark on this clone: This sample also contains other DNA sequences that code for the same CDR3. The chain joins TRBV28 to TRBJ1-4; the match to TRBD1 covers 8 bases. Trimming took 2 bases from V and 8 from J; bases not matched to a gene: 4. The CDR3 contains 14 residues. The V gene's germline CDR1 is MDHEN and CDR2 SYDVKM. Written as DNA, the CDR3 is TGTGCCAGCAGTTTACCGAGGACAGGGGAAAAACTGTTTTTT. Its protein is CASSLPRTGEKLFF.

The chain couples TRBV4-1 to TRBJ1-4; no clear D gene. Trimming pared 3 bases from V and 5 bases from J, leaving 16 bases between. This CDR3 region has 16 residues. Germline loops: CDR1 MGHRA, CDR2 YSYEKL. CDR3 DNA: TGCGCCAGCAGCCATGCCCGGGTTCAGGCCAATGAAAAACTGTTTTTT. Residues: CASSHARVQANEKLFF.

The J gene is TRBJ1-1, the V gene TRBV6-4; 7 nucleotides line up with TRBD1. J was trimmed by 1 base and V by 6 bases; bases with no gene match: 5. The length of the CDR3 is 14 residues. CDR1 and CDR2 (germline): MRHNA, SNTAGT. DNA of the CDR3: TGTGCCAGCAGGGTTACAGGGGAGAACACTGAAGCTTTCTTT. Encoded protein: CASRVTGENTEAFF.

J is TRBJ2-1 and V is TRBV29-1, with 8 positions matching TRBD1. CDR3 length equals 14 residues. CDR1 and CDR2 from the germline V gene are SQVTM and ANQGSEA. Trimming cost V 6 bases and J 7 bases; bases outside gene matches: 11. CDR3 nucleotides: TGCAGCGTAGGGTCAGGGGGCAGGGGGAATGAGCAGTTCTTC. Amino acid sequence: CSVGSGGRGNEQFF.

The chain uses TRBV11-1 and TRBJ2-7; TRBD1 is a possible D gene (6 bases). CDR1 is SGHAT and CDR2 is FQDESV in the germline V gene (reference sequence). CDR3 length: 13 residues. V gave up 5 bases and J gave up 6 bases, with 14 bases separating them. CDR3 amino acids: CASSPRQVGEQYF. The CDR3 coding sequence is TGTGCCAGCAGCCCCCGACAGGTCGGCGAGCAGTACTTC.

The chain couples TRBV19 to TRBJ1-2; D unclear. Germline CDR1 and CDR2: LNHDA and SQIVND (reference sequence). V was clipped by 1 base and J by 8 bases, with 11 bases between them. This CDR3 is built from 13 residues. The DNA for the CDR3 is TGTGCCAGTAGTATAGGTATGACGACAGGCTACACCTTC. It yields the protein CASSIGMTTGYTF. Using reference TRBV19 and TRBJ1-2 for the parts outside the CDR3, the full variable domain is DGGITQSPKYLFRKEGQNVTLSCEQNLNHDAMYWYRQDPGQGLRLIYYSQIVNDFQKGDIAEGYSVSREKKESFPLTVTSAQKNPTAFYLCASSIGMTTGYTFGSGTRLTVV.

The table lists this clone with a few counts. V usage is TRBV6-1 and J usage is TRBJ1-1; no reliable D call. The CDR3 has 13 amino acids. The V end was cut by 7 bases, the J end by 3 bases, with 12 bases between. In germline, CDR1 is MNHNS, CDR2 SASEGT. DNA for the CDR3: TGTGCCAGCATCCGTTTCGCGGACACTGAAGCTTTCTTT. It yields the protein CASIRFADTEAFF.

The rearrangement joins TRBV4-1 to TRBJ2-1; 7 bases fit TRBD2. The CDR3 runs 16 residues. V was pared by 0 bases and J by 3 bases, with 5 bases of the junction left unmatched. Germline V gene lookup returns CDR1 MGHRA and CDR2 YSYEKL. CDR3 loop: CASSQDPSGNYNEQFF. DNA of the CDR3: TGCGCCAGCAGCCAAGATCCCAGCGGGAACTACAATGAGCAGTTCTTC.

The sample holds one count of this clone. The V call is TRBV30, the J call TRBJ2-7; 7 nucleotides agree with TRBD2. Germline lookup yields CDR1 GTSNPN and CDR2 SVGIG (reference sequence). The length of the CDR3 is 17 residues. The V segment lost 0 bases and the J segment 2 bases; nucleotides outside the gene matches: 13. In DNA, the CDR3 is TGTGCCTGGAGTGTATGGGGAGGGCGATCTAGGGCCTACGAGCAGTACTTC. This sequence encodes CAWSVWGGRSRAYEQYF.

CDR3 DNA sequence: TGTGCCAGCAGATCGAATGACAGGGGCAAAGGGACCCAGTACTTC. Translating gives CASRSNDRGKGTQYF. The chain couples TRBV2 to TRBJ2-5; TRBD1 aligns across 8 bases. The CDR3 length is 15 residues. The V and J ends lost 6 bases and 7 bases, in that order; junction bases with no gene match: 13. The germline CDR1 and CDR2 sequences are SNHLY and FYNNEI.

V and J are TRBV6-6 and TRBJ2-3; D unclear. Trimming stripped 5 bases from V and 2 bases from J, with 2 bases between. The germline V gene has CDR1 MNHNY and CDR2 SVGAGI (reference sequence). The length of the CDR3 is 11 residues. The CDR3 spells CASSHTDTQYF. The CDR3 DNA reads TGTGCCAGCAGTCACACAGATACGCAGTATTTT.

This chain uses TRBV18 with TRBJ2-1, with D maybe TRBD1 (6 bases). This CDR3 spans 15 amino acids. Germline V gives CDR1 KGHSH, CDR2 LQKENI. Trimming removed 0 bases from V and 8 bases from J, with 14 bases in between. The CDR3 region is CASSPPYRDEDEQFF. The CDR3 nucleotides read TGTGCCAGCTCACCACCGTACAGGGATGAAGATGAGCAGTTCTTC.

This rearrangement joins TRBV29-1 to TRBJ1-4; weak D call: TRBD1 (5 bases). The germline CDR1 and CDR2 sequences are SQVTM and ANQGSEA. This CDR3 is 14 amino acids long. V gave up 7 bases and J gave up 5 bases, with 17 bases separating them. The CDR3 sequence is CSAESGTGNEKLFF. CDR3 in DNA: TGCAGCGCAGAGTCCGGGACGGGGAATGAAAAACTGTTTTTT.

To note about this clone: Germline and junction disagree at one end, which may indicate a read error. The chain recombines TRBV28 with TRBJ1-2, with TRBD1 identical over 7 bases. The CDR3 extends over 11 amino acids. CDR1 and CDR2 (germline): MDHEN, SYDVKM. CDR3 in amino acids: CASSSLGTAEF. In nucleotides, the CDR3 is TGTGCCAGCAGTTCTCTTGGGACAGCGGAATTC.

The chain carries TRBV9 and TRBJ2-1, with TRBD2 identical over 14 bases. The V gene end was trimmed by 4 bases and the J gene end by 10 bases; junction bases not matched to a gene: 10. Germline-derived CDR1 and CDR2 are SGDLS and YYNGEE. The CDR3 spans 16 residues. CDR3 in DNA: TGTGCCAGCAGCCCCAAGGGACTAGCGGGAGATAGGGAGCAGTTCTTC. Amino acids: CASSPKGLAGDREQFF.